This T cell receptor (beta chain) derives from a study of patients and donors after allogeneic stem cell transplantation. CDR1 and CDR2 (germline): MNHNS, SASEGT. There are 12 residues in the CDR3. In its sample, this clonotype was seen many times. A junction end diverges from the germline sequence, so it may reflect a read error. TCRdb re-called the RT-PCR reads through MiXCR, storing one row per CDR3 protein. The profile shows approximately 60,000 distinct CDR3 sequences, about an eighth of them singletons. The source material was blood, either unsorted or a sorted T cell fraction (not recorded which). This chain links TRBV6-1 with TRBJ1-1; TRBD1 might be the D (6 bases). The receptor comes from a human donor who was either an allogeneic HSCT recipient or a stem cell or donor lymphocyte infusion donor (not recorded which). It is not recorded whose cells these are; they may come from a transplant donor. The CDR3 DNA is TGTGCCAGCAGCGAAGGGGGGCTGCGGGCTTTCTTT. It is translated as CASSEGGLRAFF.